The table lists the clone carrying this T cell receptor beta chain with a count of one. Its antigen remains unknown. Random-hexamer reverse transcription was applied to 0.5 to 1 ug RNA. The CDR3 of TCR beta was amplified by immunoSEQ multiplex PCR across 54 Vbeta and 13 Jbeta. TCRdb ran MiXCR on the immunoSEQ multiplex PCR reads and lists one entry per CDR3 protein. The profile shows around 160,000 distinct CDR3 sequences, around 93% of them singletons. The sample comes from a study of CD8 T cells in Susac syndrome. Study-wide results and limits: As the study acknowledged, the number of individuals in its TCR sequencing and HLA analysis was relatively small.

CD8+ and CD4+ T cells circulating in blood were sequenced for TCR beta. Healthy donors constituted the control group, matched for age and sex. The CDR3 consists of 13 residues. From germline, CDR1 is WNHNN and CDR2 SYGVQD (reference sequence). The germline V and J ends were trimmed by 2 bases and 3 bases, with 7 bases remaining between them. This receptor was taken from a human donor in good health. The V gene is TRBV10-1, the J gene TRBJ1-1; D is unresolved. Material: CD4+ T cells from PBMCs. CDR3 coding DNA: TGCGCCAGCAGTGAGGGGGAATACACTGAAGCTTTCTTT. This translates into CASSEGEYTEAFF.